These 20 T cell receptor beta chains share one sample of origin, sequenced in a study of blood T cells in healthy people across ages (dated by TCRdb to 2015 to 2017). The library was generated by 5' RACE. TCRdb names Illumina HiSeq 2500 as the instrument used. A second 7 to 11 cycle PCR used a sample-barcoded 5' primer and a J-beta primer mix. TCRdb trimmed public reads at Q25 via fastp, called clones via MiXCR and kept in-frame beta chains. One record per CDR3 amino acid sequence lists the most common genes and DNA. The sample records about 1.4 million distinct CDR3 sequences, approximately 59% of which are singletons. Over 5.5% of the sample lies in the top ten. Sequencing was performed on blood. These receptors were taken from a man in his late teens or twenties in good health.

In this sample, this clonotype turned up many times. This rearrangement joins TRBV20-1 to TRBJ2-3, with no clear D. CDR3 length: 11 residues. CDR1 and CDR2 from the germline V gene are DFQATT and SNEGSKA (reference sequence). V lost 6 bases and J 0 bases, leaving 4 bases between the germline ends. Here the CDR3 reads CSASSTDTQYF. CDR3 DNA: TGCAGTGCGAGTAGCACAGATACGCAGTATTTT.

This chain connects TRBV6-5 to TRBJ2-4, with D maybe TRBD2 (6 bases). V was shortened by 1 base and J by 1 base, with 11 bases between the two germline ends. From germline, CDR1 is MNHEY and CDR2 SVGAGI. This CDR3 is built from 16 residues. CDR3 coding DNA: TGTGCCAGCAGTTACTACGGGAGAGGGGCCAAAAACATTCAGTACTTC. Protein sequence: CASSYYGRGAKNIQYF.

The chain recombines TRBV2 with TRBJ2-5; D is unresolved. The V end lost 7 bases, the J end lost 6 bases, and 3 bases lay between the germline ends. Germline-derived CDR1 and CDR2 are SNHLY and FYNNEI. The CDR3 sequence is 9 residues long. Here the CDR3 reads CASTKTQYF. The CDR3 region has the DNA TGTGCCAGCACTAAGACCCAGTACTTC.

The chain uses TRBV13 and TRBJ2-1; weak D call: TRBD1 (6 bases). Between the trimmed V and J ends, which lost 5 bases and 5 bases, there was a span of 16 bases. The CDR3 sequence is 15 residues long. From germline, CDR1 is PRHDT and CDR2 FYEKMQ (reference sequence). This CDR3 is CASSPDSRPNNEQFF. The CDR3 nucleotides are TGTGCCAGCAGCCCGGACAGTAGGCCTAACAATGAGCAGTTCTTC. Together with reference TRBV13 and TRBJ2-1, the CDR3 gives the full variable domain: AAGVIQSPRHLIKEKRETATLKCYPIPRHDTVYWYQQGPGQDPQFLISFYEKMQSDKGSIPDRFSAQQFSDYHSELNMSSLELGDSALYFCASSPDSRPNNEQFFGPGTRLTVL.

This chain connects TRBV6-5 to TRBJ2-1; D remains unclear. Trimming left V 6 bases short and J 0 bases short, with 12 bases between. The CDR3 extends over 15 amino acids. Germline V gives CDR1 MNHEY, CDR2 SVGAGI. The CDR3 region has the DNA TGTGCCAGCAGCAGCGACGAGAGCTCCTACAATGAGCAGTTCTTC. It encodes CASSSDESSYNEQFF.

The gene calls are TRBV20-1 and TRBJ2-4, with D possibly being TRBD2 (7 bases). The DNA matches TRBJ2-7 better at its end, which makes the J call doubtful. This CDR3 region has 13 residues. The germline V gene encodes CDR1 DFQATT and CDR2 SNEGSKA (reference sequence). DNA of the CDR3: TGCAGTGCTAGACACAGGGAGGGGAACGAGCAGTACTTC. Its translation: CSARHREGNEQYF.

The chain employs TRBV30 and TRBJ1-2; tentative D call: TRBD1 (5 bases). The V gene lost 1 base and the J gene lost 4 bases, with 10 bases spanning the gap. This CDR3 is built from 13 residues. Germline CDR1 and CDR2: GTSNPN and SVGIG (reference sequence). The CDR3 sequence is CAWSARDSYGYTF. DNA of the CDR3: TGTGCCTGGAGTGCCCGGGACTCCTATGGCTACACCTTC.

This chain connects TRBV29-1 to TRBJ2-5; unclear D gene. V lost 7 bases to trimming and J lost 5 bases, with 8 bases between them. The CDR3 sequence is 10 residues long. The germline V gene encodes CDR1 SQVTM and CDR2 ANQGSEA. Here the CDR3 reads CSGFWETQYF. The CDR3 DNA is TGCAGCGGGTTCTGGGAGACCCAGTACTTC.

The genes are TRBV4-3 and TRBJ2-3, with 9 positions matching TRBD1. The germline gives CDR1 LGHNA, CDR2 YSLEER. V lost 3 bases to trimming and J lost 6 bases; unmatched junction nucleotides: 7. This CDR3 spans 15 amino acids. In nucleotides, the CDR3 is TGCGCCAGCAGCCAGGACAGGGGAATAGCGGATACGCAGTATTTT. Translation: CASSQDRGIADTQYF.

The table lists this clonotype with a few counts. V usage is TRBV7-9 and J usage is TRBJ2-7; no clear D gene. Trimming removed 11 bases from V and 1 base from J, with 9 bases in between. Looked up from germline, CDR1 is SEHNR and CDR2 is FQNEAQ (reference sequence). The CDR3 extends over 11 amino acids. The CDR3 coding sequence is TGTGCCGTGGGTCCTTCCTACGAGCAGTACTTC. Translating gives CAVGPSYEQYF.

This clonotype appeared a few times. Given a much more abundant clone one base away, this may be a read error. The chain joins TRBV6-6 to TRBJ2-1; no clear D gene. In germline, CDR1 is MNHNY, CDR2 SVGAGI (reference sequence). The CDR3 spans 10 residues. V was trimmed by 2 bases and J by 8 bases, leaving 1 base between them. CDR3 DNA sequence: TGTGCCAGCAGTTACCATGAGCAGTTCTTC. It specifies CASSYHEQFF.

The chain links TRBV29-1 to TRBJ2-5; D ambiguous. The better agreement between TRBJ2-7 and the DNA end casts doubt on the J call. Germline CDR1 and CDR2: SQVTM and ANQGSEA. The CDR3 covers 11 residues. The CDR3 is CSVVRRDEQYF. The CDR3 DNA reads TGCAGCGTCGTAAGGAGAGACGAGCAGTACTTC.

This chain connects TRBV4-2 to TRBJ2-1; D call uncertain. The closer fit of TRBJ2-7 to the DNA end suggests the J call may be wrong. Germline V gives CDR1 LGHNA, CDR2 YNFKEQ. The CDR3 contains 16 residues. The CDR3, as DNA: TGTGCCAGCAGCCCAGTAGGGTTCCTTGGCCTCTACGAGCAGTACTTC. It is translated as CASSPVGFLGLYEQYF.

This chain uses TRBV2 with TRBJ2-3; either TRBD1 or TRBD2 may supply D (6 bases each). Germline loops: CDR1 SNHLY, CDR2 FYNNEI. The CDR3 totals 13 residues. V lost 6 bases and J lost 6, with 13 bases in between. CDR3 bases: TGTGCCAGCAGGGTCGTGGGGGGCGATACGCAGTATTTT. Its translation: CASRVVGGDTQYF.

The chain combines TRBV29-1 with TRBJ2-5, with 10 bases fitting TRBD1. From germline, CDR1 is SQVTM and CDR2 ANQGSEA. Losses at the gene ends were 8 bases for V and 11 bases for J; bases not matched to a gene: 11. The CDR3 runs to 12 residues. CDR3 nucleotides: TGCAGCCGGACAGGGGGAGGGAATGAGCAGTACTTC. Translating it yields CSRTGGGNEQYF.

The V gene is TRBV4-2, the J gene TRBJ1-1; a possible D gene is TRBD1 (6 bases). Trimming pared 3 bases from V and 4 bases from J, leaving 12 bases between. The CDR3 is 14 amino acids. Germline CDR1 is LGHNA and CDR2 is YNFKEQ. CDR3 bases: TGTGCCAGCAGCCAGTTCCAGGGGAGCACTGAAGCTTTCTTT. This codes for CASSQFQGSTEAFF.

The rearrangement joins TRBV7-2 to TRBJ1-5, with 7 bases fitting TRBD1. CDR1 and CDR2 (germline): SGHTA, FQGNSA. The CDR3 contains 15 residues. J was trimmed by 6 bases and V by 3 bases; bases with no gene match: 8. CDR3 in DNA: TGTGCCAGCAGCTTTCAGGGGGAGGGGATTCAGCCCCAGCATTTT. Protein product: CASSFQGEGIQPQHF.

This clonotype came up a few times. The chain combines TRBV29-1 with TRBJ2-1, with 9 bases that match TRBD1. CDR1 is SQVTM, CDR2 ANQGSEA, per germline. V lost 7 bases, J lost 6 bases, and 10 bases stayed unmatched. The CDR3 has 14 residues. CDR3 residues: CSALDRGLRNEQFF. CDR3 sequence (DNA): TGCAGCGCGCTGGACAGGGGTCTGCGCAATGAGCAGTTCTTC.

This sequence joins TRBV6-6 and TRBJ1-3; no firm D call. V was pared by 7 bases and J by 0 bases, with 13 bases between. CDR1 is MNHNY and CDR2 is SVGAGI in the germline V gene (reference sequence). CDR3 size: 15 residues. In DNA form, the CDR3 reads TGTGCCAGCAACTACGAAGGAGGCTCTGGAAACACCATATATTTT. This sequence encodes CASNYEGGSGNTIYF.

J is TRBJ1-1 and V is TRBV7-9; 7 positions agree with TRBD1. This CDR3 comprises 17 residues. V trimming: 0 bases; J trimming: 7 bases; junction bases outside the gene matches: 14. CDR1 is SEHNR and CDR2 is FQNEAQ in the germline V gene (reference sequence). The CDR3 sequence: CASSLARGGGPAFEAFF. The CDR3 nucleotides read TGTGCCAGCAGCTTAGCGCGTGGAGGGGGCCCCGCCTTTGAAGCTTTCTTT.